Listed here is a single T cell receptor beta chain. What this receptor recognizes is not known. No base quality information exists; no much larger clone differs at one position. These data are taken from a study of shared clonotypes between healthy human individuals (dated by TCRdb to the early 2020s). Regarding the research as a whole: The cohort included three men and a couple of women between 18 and 49 years of age. Per donor, three plates each were used for CD4 naive and CD4 memory, two for CD8 naive, and one for CD8 memory. To estimate repertoire size and how much clonotypes are shared between individuals, the study performed deep sequencing of blood TCR repertoires from about five healthy adults. To increase sequencing depth and limit assay-specific biases, different laboratories used diverse techniques to prepare libraries and sequence TCR repertoires. Leukapheresis yielded between about 0.85 and 9 billion PBMCs per donor.

Results and caveats for the whole study, not just this receptor: Because the study included only a small number of donors, the genetic and exposure-history diversity represented was limited. Even with the large sequencing depth, rarefaction of the sorted-subset datasets indicated that sequencing was incomplete. Pairwise subsampling led to the expectation that sequencing depth would affect the degree of clonotype sharing among donors. Estimated clonotype richness was generally larger for naive than for memory subsets. Around 5% of naive CD4, 3.5% of naive CD8, about 2.4% of memory CD4, and over 0.35% of memory CD8 clonotypes were shared across several donors. Only blood was sampled, and tissue TCR repertoires likely differ from those in blood. Compared with non-shared clonotypes, the clonotypes found in all four sorted-subset donors had higher generation probabilities.

TCR CDR3 regions were amplified from genomic DNA by multiplex PCR using the deep immunoSEQ assay. Genomic DNA extracted from each cell subset was distributed evenly over all wells of several immunoSEQ 96-well plates, and each plate served as one replicate. For sorted subsets, each replicate PCR was loaded with about 200 ng genomic DNA, equivalent to about 30,000 T cell genomes. Purified libraries were quantified with a Qubit 3.0 fluorometer, sized on a Bioanalyzer 2100, and re-quantified with the KAPA Library Quantification kit. A separate single-read 150-cycle Illumina NextSeq 550 flow cell was used to sequence each immunoSEQ 96-well plate. The published analysis was carried out like this. Because only junctional sequences without quality scores were contained in the immunoSEQ output, filtering matching that applied to full-length reads could not be performed. Sequences were annotated with PyIR, a Python wrapper for IgBLAST v1.9, using IMGT germline references to assign V/J genes and CDR3. Reads were filtered out if the reads had weak V/J assignments (E-value above 1e-6), no CDR3, stop codons, out-of-frame junctions, or ambiguous translated residues. V3J clonotypes were defined by identical inferred V gene, J gene, and CDR3 amino acid sequence. Percentage overlap between repertoires was computed as shared unique clonotypes divided by the size of the smaller repertoire. RTK rarefaction, the Chao1 estimator, and Recon v2.1 estimates of unobserved clonotypes were used to assess repertoire richness. OLGA was used to compute generation probabilities for all TCRbeta clonotypes that the gDNA method yielded from a handful of donors. TCRdb stores this immuneACCESS table with in-frame sequences only. Part of the clones is absent; in the studies checked, under half of the shortfall reflects unresolved V genes, and no reason is known for the rest. V, J and clone size were drawn from that table, and D and trimming were deduced from the DNA. The sample records over a million clones, roughly 80% of which are singletons. Jointly, the top ten make up roughly 1.4% of the sample.

Donors were healthy HIV-negative adults with no recently reported acute infections or vaccinations. Every donor was a Caucasian adult residing in Nashville, Tennessee, USA. CD4+ T cells were enriched by magnetic negative selection, after which naive cells were positively selected on CD45RA and the negative fraction was taken as the memory subset. Blood was obtained by leukapheresis, after which PBMCs were separated by Ficoll-Histopaque density gradient centrifugation and cryopreserved in liquid nitrogen vapor phase. Analytical flow cytometry was used to check the purity and quantity of every magnetically sorted T cell population. Genomic DNA was isolated from every sorted fraction and measured by UV absorbance on a Nanodrop 2000c. Sequences were obtained from memory CD4+ T cells sorted from blood. The cell subset or site label for this specimen denotes: CD45RA-negative fraction. This receptor was taken from a man aged 18-30 years in good health.

The CDR3 corresponds to CATSWDNSPLHF. The DNA sequence reads TGTGCCACCAGCTGGGATAATTCACCCCTCCACTTT. The chain is made from TRBV15 and TRBJ1-6, with no confident D gene call. According to the germline V gene (reference sequence), CDR1 reads LNHNV and CDR2 reads YYDKDF. V is reduced by 5 bases and J by 5 bases, leaving a spacing of 4 bases between them. The CDR3, cysteine through phenylalanine, is 12 amino acids long. Solely the CDR3 DNA is kept, with 36 bases framed from the first base.